The T cell receptor (beta chain) under discussion was sequenced for a study of blood T cell repertoires in COVID-19. Overall study: T cells, B-cell-depleted T cells, or PBMCs supplied cDNA or gDNA.

J was trimmed by 7 bases and V by 0 bases; bases with no gene match: 1. The CDR3 covers 15 residues. Per the germline V gene, CDR1 is SGHTA and CDR2 is FQGNSA. This clone was detected only once. Method: immunoSEQ multiplex PCR; TCRdb's copy keeps in-frame clones and lacks some. The sample includes about 300,000 clones, roughly nine tenths of them seen just once. The chain joins TRBV7-2 to TRBJ2-1, with 12 bases that match TRBD2. The sequence derives from a woman aged 25 to 45 who had recovered from COVID-19. The specimen sequenced was PBMCs or T cells enriched from blood (not recorded which). CDR3 protein: CASSLALAGGNEQFF. CDR3 in DNA: TGTGCCAGCAGCTTAGCCCTAGCGGGGGGGAATGAGCAGTTCTTC.